This passage covers 32 T cell receptor beta chains from one sample sequenced in a study of cytomegalovirus exposure and HLA in healthy donors (dated by TCRdb to about 2017). Library method: the immunoSEQ multiplex PCR assay. The multiplex PCR relied on a mix of 60 forward primers for TCR Vbeta segments and 13 reverse primers for TCR Jbeta segments. TCRdb carries this immuneACCESS record with in-frame sequences only. Its versions omit some clonotypes, under half of them owing to an unresolved V gene in the studies checked, with the rest unexplained. In all, the sample holds about 130,000 clones, and about 72% of those were seen once. The ten largest clonotypes hold approximately 1.5% of the sample. The source material was PBMCs. The receptors originated from a man aged 25 to 45 in good health and CMV-seropositive.

This clone was counted between two and nine times. J is TRBJ2-7 and V is TRBV9; the match to TRBD1 covers 12 bases. Germline V gene lookup returns CDR1 SGDLS and CDR2 YYNGEE. This CDR3 region has 15 residues. The trim removed 4 bases at V and 5 bases at J, leaving 7 bases unmatched. The DNA for the CDR3 is TGTGCCAGCAGCCTGTCGGGACAGGGGGCCCACGAGCAGTACTTC. The encoded protein is CASSLSGQGAHEQYF.

V is TRBV29-1 and J is TRBJ1-2, with 9 bases identical to TRBD1. V shed 4 bases and J 6 bases; nucleotides not matched to a gene: 3. CDR3 length: 12 amino acids. CDR1 and CDR2 (germline): SQVTM, ANQGSEA. CDR3 in DNA: TGCAGCGTTGGACAGGGGGGTGATGGCTACACCTTC. Translated, it gives CSVGQGGDGYTF.

The chain recombines TRBV5-1 with TRBJ2-7; D ambiguous. The CDR3 spans 15 residues. The germline CDR1 and CDR2 sequences are SGHRS and YFSETQ. Trimming pared 2 bases from V and 0 bases from J, leaving 12 bases between. The CDR3 reads CASSFQYPPSYEQYF. The CDR3 bases are TGCGCCAGCAGCTTTCAGTACCCACCCTCCTACGAGCAGTACTTC.

The rearrangement links TRBV6-5 to TRBJ2-7, with D possibly being TRBD2 (7 bases). This CDR3 comprises 15 residues. The germline gives CDR1 MNHEY, CDR2 SVGAGI. The V gene lost 8 bases and the J gene lost 1 base, with 18 bases spanning the gap. CDR3 residues: CASSEGGLYSYEQYF. The DNA of the CDR3 is TGTGCCAGCTCCGAGGGGGGGCTCTATTCCTACGAGCAGTACTTC.

The count of this clone is one. The rearrangement joins TRBV19 to TRBJ1-1, with D perhaps matching TRBD1 (6 bases). Germline CDR1 reads LNHDA; CDR2 reads SQIVND (reference sequence). The CDR3 loop spans 16 amino acids. V was pared by 3 bases and J by 1 base, with 15 bases between. The CDR3 coding sequence is TGTGCCAGTAGTATGGGTCCGGGGGGCGCGAACACTGAAGCTTTCTTT. It is translated as CASSMGPGGANTEAFF.

The table lists this clone with a count of one. CDR3 sequence: CASSVRGLPLNEKLFF. The DNA of the CDR3 is TGTGCCAGCAGCGTCAGGGGTTTGCCTTTGAATGAAAAACTGTTTTTT. The J gene is TRBJ1-4, the V gene TRBV9, with D tentatively TRBD1 (6 bases). V was pared by 2 bases and J by 5 bases, with 16 bases between. CDR3 length: 16 residues. Germline values: CDR1 SGDLS, CDR2 YYNGEE.

The V gene is TRBV10-3, the J gene TRBJ2-7; TRBD1 matches at 7 bases. Germline V gene sequence: CDR1 ENHRY, CDR2 SYGVKD. This CDR3 region has 13 residues. After removal of 1 base from V and 5 bases from J, the junction contained 2 bases not matched to a gene. CDR3 protein: CAISELGGHEQYF. DNA of the CDR3: TGTGCCATCAGTGAGTTAGGGGGCCACGAGCAGTACTTC.

To note about this clone: An end of the junction does not agree with germline; a read error may underlie this. The chain links TRBV4-3 to TRBJ2-7; D unclear. The CDR3 length is 16 residues. Germline-derived CDR1 and CDR2 are LGHNA and YSLEER. CDR3 DNA: TGCGCCAGCAGCCAACTCGCCGGCAGGAACTCCTATGAGCAGTACTTC. Translation gives CASSQLAGRNSYEQYF.

This chain uses TRBV14 with TRBJ2-5; no firm D call. This CDR3 is 13 amino acids long. The germline V and J ends were trimmed by 0 bases and 5 bases, with 7 bases remaining between them. Looked up from germline, CDR1 is SGHDN and CDR2 is FVKESK. The CDR3 bases are TGTGCCAGCAGCCAAGATCGGCGGGAGACCCAGTACTTC. Amino acid sequence: CASSQDRRETQYF.

The chain links TRBV5-8 to TRBJ1-2, with D unclear. This CDR3 is 13 amino acids long. CDR1 SGHTS and CDR2 YDEGEE come from the germline V gene. The V end lost 1 base, the J end lost 8 bases, and 12 bases lay between the germline ends. The CDR3 is CASSLYSVGGYTF. The CDR3, as DNA: TGTGCCAGCAGCTTGTATAGCGTGGGGGGCTACACCTTC.

This clone appeared a few times. The CDR3 nucleotides are TGTGCCAGCGGTGCCTGGGGAGAGAACACTGAAGCTTTCTTT. The encoded protein is CASGAWGENTEAFF. The chain couples TRBV27 to TRBJ1-1; D gene ambiguous. The length of the CDR3 is 14 residues. Trimming stripped 8 bases from V and 1 base from J, with 14 bases between. The germline V gene encodes CDR1 MNHEY and CDR2 SMNVEV (reference sequence).

This chain connects TRBV15 to TRBJ1-1, with 8 bases fitting TRBD1. With V trimmed by 5 bases and J by 3 bases, 5 bases remained unmatched. The CDR3 runs to 14 residues. Germline V gene lookup returns CDR1 LNHNV and CDR2 YYDKDF (reference sequence). The CDR3 DNA is TGTGCCACCAGCTCAACAGGGGGACACACTGAAGCTTTCTTT. Residues: CATSSTGGHTEAFF.

V and J are TRBV2 and TRBJ2-7; D is undetermined. Germline V CDR1 and CDR2: SNHLY, FYNNEI. V was shortened by 7 bases and J by 3 bases, with 7 bases between the two germline ends. This CDR3 spans 11 amino acids. Here the CDR3 DNA reads TGTGCCAGCATGGAGTACTACGAGCAGTACTTC. This translates into CASMEYYEQYF.

The V gene is TRBV2, the J gene TRBJ1-6, with 7 bases that match TRBD1. This CDR3 is 15 amino acids long. Germline CDR1 is SNHLY and CDR2 is FYNNEI. After removal of 2 bases from V and 13 bases from J, the junction contained 11 bases not matched to a gene. The CDR3 loop is CASSEIIRGLVPLHF. Here the CDR3 DNA reads TGTGCCAGCAGTGAAATCATAAGGGGGCTTGTCCCCCTCCACTTT.

This clone was seen only once. The V and J genes are TRBV9 and TRBJ2-1; the D gene is possibly TRBD2 (5 bases). Germline assignment: CDR1 SGDLS and CDR2 YYNGEE. The CDR3 has 14 residues. Trimming took off 2 bases at V and 8 bases at J, with 14 bases between the two ends. The CDR3: CASSVGGRGYEQFF. The CDR3 DNA reads TGTGCCAGCAGCGTGGGCGGCCGGGGTTATGAGCAGTTCTTC.

The chain is built from TRBV2 and TRBJ2-7, with TRBD2 matching over 13 bases. J gave up 2 bases and V 6 bases, and 10 bases lay outside the gene matches. The CDR3 totals 17 residues. Per the germline V gene, CDR1 is SNHLY and CDR2 is FYNNEI. CDR3 loop: CASSRKKGLAGTYEQYF. The CDR3 DNA reads as TGTGCCAGCAGCCGAAAAAAGGGACTAGCGGGGACCTACGAGCAGTACTTC. Variable domain in full (rest from reference TRBV2 and TRBJ2-7): EPEVTQTPSHQVTQMGQEVILRCVPISNHLYFYWYRQILGQKVEFLVSFYNNEISEKSEIFDDQFSVERPDGSNFTLKIRSTKLEDSAMYFCASSRKKGLAGTYEQYFGPGTRLTVT.

Comment on this clone: Germline and junction disagree at one end, which may indicate a read error. The rearrangement joins TRBV6-5 to TRBJ2-7; 11 nucleotides line up with TRBD2. Germline-derived CDR1 and CDR2 are MNHEY and SVGAGI. CDR3 length: 14 residues. CDR3 nucleotide sequence: TGTGCCAGCAGGGCTAGAGGACTAGCGGGCCCGGAGGACTTC. Its translation is CASRARGLAGPEDF.

The chain is built from TRBV5-1 and TRBJ1-5, with 8 bases matching TRBD1. V was pared by 3 bases and J by 0 bases, with 2 bases of the junction left unmatched. The CDR3 covers 15 residues. Germline CDR1 is SGHRS and CDR2 is YFSETQ. CDR3 loop: CASSWTGNSNQPQHF. The CDR3 nucleotides are TGCGCCAGCAGCTGGACAGGGAATAGCAATCAGCCCCAGCATTTT.

The V call is TRBV14, the J call TRBJ2-7, with D perhaps TRBD2 (6 bases). This CDR3 is built from 14 residues. The germline CDR1 and CDR2 sequences are SGHDN and FVKESK. V shed 4 bases and J shed 1 base, with 11 bases lying between them. DNA for the CDR3: TGTGCCAGCAGCCGACTTGGGGGGTCCTACGAGCAGTACTTC. Residues: CASSRLGGSYEQYF.

This clone was picked up a small number of times. J is TRBJ1-1 and V is TRBV29-1; possibly TRBD1 for D (5 bases). Deletions cut 6 bases from V and 7 bases from J, with 27 bases between. The CDR3 covers 16 residues. Germline V gene data show CDR1 as SQVTM and CDR2 as ANQGSEA. The CDR3 DNA reads TGCAGCGTGTCGGCGGCGGCAGGGAAGCCGTTAGATGAAGCTTTCTTT. Its translation: CSVSAAAGKPLDEAFF.

The chain couples TRBV10-1 to TRBJ2-1; 9 nucleotides agree with TRBD1. The V and J ends lost 6 bases and 7 bases, in that order; junction bases with no gene match: 7. This CDR3 spans 14 amino acids. Germline lookup yields CDR1 WNHNN and CDR2 SYGVQD (reference sequence). The DNA for the CDR3 is TGCGCCAGCAGCGGGACAGGGTTTTTGAATGAGCAGTTCTTC. Encoded protein: CASSGTGFLNEQFF.

This chain joins TRBV27 and TRBJ1-6; D might be TRBD1 (6 bases). V lost 5 bases to trimming and J lost 11 bases, with 16 bases between them. This CDR3 is 14 amino acids long. The germline CDR1 and CDR2 sequences are MNHEY and SMNVEV (reference sequence). The CDR3 region is CASSVSGTKTPLHF. In DNA, the CDR3 is TGTGCCAGCAGTGTCTCCGGGACAAAAACACCCCTCCACTTT.

The chain employs TRBV7-9 and TRBJ1-2; unclear D gene. The CDR3 runs to 14 residues. Germline loops: CDR1 SEHNR, CDR2 FQNEAQ (reference sequence). Trimming left V 5 bases short and J 1 base short, with 11 bases between. This CDR3 is CASSPLTYNYGYTF. The CDR3 region has the DNA TGTGCCAGCAGCCCCCTCACATATAACTATGGCTACACCTTC.

A few counts support this clone. The genes are TRBV28 and TRBJ1-1; 10 nucleotides line up with TRBD1. Germline CDR1 is MDHEN and CDR2 is SYDVKM. The CDR3 is 17 residues long. The trim removed 6 bases at V and 1 base at J, leaving 11 bases unmatched. CDR3 region: CASSPLWTGGKNTEAFF. CDR3 coding DNA: TGTGCCAGCAGCCCGCTTTGGACAGGGGGGAAGAACACTGAAGCTTTCTTT.

In its sample, this clone was seen a few times. This rearrangement joins TRBV6-1 to TRBJ1-1; 10 bases are shared with TRBD1. Germline V gene sequence: CDR1 MNHNS, CDR2 SASEGT. V was clipped by 2 bases and J by 0 bases; unmatched bases: 6. CDR3 length equals 17 residues. The CDR3 DNA is TGTGCCAGCAGTGAAAGGGACAGGGGAACCCTGAACACTGAAGCTTTCTTT. It specifies CASSERDRGTLNTEAFF.

The chain couples TRBV28 to TRBJ2-4; TRBD2 matches 7 bases. Trimming took 7 bases from V and 0 from J; bases not matched to a gene: 9. Germline CDR1 MDHEN, CDR2 SYDVKM. The CDR3 consists of 16 residues. The CDR3 here is CASIPGLPLAKNIQYF. CDR3 sequence (DNA): TGTGCCAGCATACCGGGACTACCACTAGCCAAAAACATTCAGTACTTC.

This chain joins TRBV29-1 and TRBJ2-7; D possibly corresponds to TRBD2 (6 bases). The CDR3 has 13 amino acids. The V gene lost 5 bases and the J gene lost 3 bases, with 14 bases spanning the gap. Germline lookup yields CDR1 SQVTM and CDR2 ANQGSEA. The CDR3 nucleotides are TGCAGCGTTTTGGGGGGACCGAACTACGAGCAGTACTTC. It encodes CSVLGGPNYEQYF.

V gene TRBV9 combines with J gene TRBJ2-3, with 7 bases that match TRBD2. This CDR3 region has 16 residues. After removal of 3 bases from V and 6 bases from J, the junction contained 13 bases not matched to a gene. The germline V gene encodes CDR1 SGDLS and CDR2 YYNGEE. The DNA of the CDR3 is TGTGCCAGCAGCGCCCAGGGAGGGGCGGTCCACGATACGCAGTATTTT. It is translated as CASSAQGGAVHDTQYF.

This rearrangement joins TRBV5-1 to TRBJ2-1, with TRBD1 matching over 7 bases. Germline V gene data show CDR1 as SGHRS and CDR2 as YFSETQ. Trimming at V came to 1 base and at J to 7 bases, leaving 8 bases not matched to a gene. CDR3 size: 15 residues. CDR3 sequence: CASSLSQGEWNEQFF. The CDR3 nucleotides are TGCGCCAGCAGCTTGAGTCAGGGGGAGTGGAATGAGCAGTTCTTC.

V is TRBV6-5 and J is TRBJ2-7; 9 bases map to TRBD1. V was clipped by 6 bases and J by 5 bases; unmatched bases: 8. The CDR3 length is 14 residues. Germline CDR1 reads MNHEY; CDR2 reads SVGAGI. CDR3 coding DNA: TGTGCCAGCAGGCGCGGGACAGGGCCCCACGAGCAGTACTTC. Encoded protein: CASRRGTGPHEQYF.

DNA for the CDR3: TGCGCCAGCAGTGGGACAAGTGGTGATACGCAGTATTTT. This translates into CASSGTSGDTQYF. V usage is TRBV10-1 and J usage is TRBJ2-3, with a weak D call TRBD1 (5 bases). From germline, CDR1 is WNHNN and CDR2 SYGVQD (reference sequence). CDR3 length: 13 residues. Trimming removed 4 bases at V and 6 bases at J, with 11 bases between.

The chain couples TRBV2 to TRBJ2-1; 9 bases match TRBD2. Germline V gene lookup returns CDR1 SNHLY and CDR2 FYNNEI. Trimming cost V 4 bases and J 9 bases; bases outside gene matches: 7. This CDR3 is built from 14 residues. The CDR3 loop reads CASSVLKREAEQFF. Here the CDR3 DNA reads TGTGCCAGCAGTGTCTTAAAGCGGGAGGCTGAGCAGTTCTTC.